This record looks at one T cell receptor (beta chain) sequence and its context. What it binds is not known. This sample was included in a study of response to subunit inactivated influenza vaccine. Study-wide results and caveats: Each seasonal influenza vaccination recruits few new T cells, the authors suggested.

A single record per CDR3 protein comes from TCRdb applying MiXCR to the RT-PCR reads. The table shows fewer than 550,000 distinct CDR3 sequences, with about 25% occurring only once. V was pared by 6 bases and J by 0 bases, with 8 bases between. The V gene's germline CDR1 is MNHEY and CDR2 SVGEGT. There are 14 residues in the CDR3. The TCR originated in a man aged 50-59 years who received an inactivated influenza vaccine. This chain links TRBV6-2 or TRBV6-3 with TRBJ2-2, with D possibly being TRBD1 (6 bases). The sequencing here drew on CD4+ T cells sorted from PBMCs, taken about 5 days after vaccination. The CDR3 sequence: CASRQGTNTGELFF. The CDR3 DNA sequence: TGTGCCAGCAGACAGGGCACGAACACCGGGGAGCTGTTTTTT.